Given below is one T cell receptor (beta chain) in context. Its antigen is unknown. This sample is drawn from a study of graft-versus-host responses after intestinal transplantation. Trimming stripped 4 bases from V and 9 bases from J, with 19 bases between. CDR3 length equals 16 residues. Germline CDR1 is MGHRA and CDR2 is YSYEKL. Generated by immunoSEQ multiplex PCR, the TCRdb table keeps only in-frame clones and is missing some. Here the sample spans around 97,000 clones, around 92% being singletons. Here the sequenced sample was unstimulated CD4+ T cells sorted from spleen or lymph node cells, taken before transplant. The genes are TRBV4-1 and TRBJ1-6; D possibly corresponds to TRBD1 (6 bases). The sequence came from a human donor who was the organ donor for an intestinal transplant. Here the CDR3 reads CASSLGDGDRSSPLHF. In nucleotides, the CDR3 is TGCGCCAGCAGCCTTGGGGATGGCGACAGGTCTTCACCCCTCCACTTT.